This T cell receptor (beta chain) was identified in a study of shared clonotypes between healthy human individuals. The assay was immunoSEQ multiplex PCR, and TCRdb's table has in-frame clones only and misses some. The top ten hold about 1.2% of the sample, which has about 1,500,000 clones, around 97% seen once. Trimming pared 4 bases from V and 7 bases from J, leaving 17 bases between. The V gene's germline CDR1 is SGDLS and CDR2 YYNGEE. CDR3 size: 15 residues. The origin of this receptor is a man aged 30-40 years in good health. The chain couples TRBV9 to TRBJ2-2; possibly TRBD1 for D (6 bases). Sequencing used naive CD4+ T cells sorted from blood. Subset here: CD45RA+ positively selected. Here the CDR3 reads CASSPTGKTGGELFF. Written as DNA, the CDR3 is TGTGCCAGCAGCCCTACAGGGAAAACTGGCGGGGAGCTGTTTTTT.